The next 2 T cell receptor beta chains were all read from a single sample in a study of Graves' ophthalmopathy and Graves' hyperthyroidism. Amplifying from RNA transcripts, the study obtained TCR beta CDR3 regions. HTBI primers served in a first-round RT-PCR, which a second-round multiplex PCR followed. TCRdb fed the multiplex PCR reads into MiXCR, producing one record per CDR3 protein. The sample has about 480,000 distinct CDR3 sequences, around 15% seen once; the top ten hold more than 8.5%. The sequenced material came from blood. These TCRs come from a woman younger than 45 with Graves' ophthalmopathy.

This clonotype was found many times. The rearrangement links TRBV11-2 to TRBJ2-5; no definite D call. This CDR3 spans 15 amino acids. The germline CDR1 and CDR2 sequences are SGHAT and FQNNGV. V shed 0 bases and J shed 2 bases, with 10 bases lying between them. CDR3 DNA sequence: TGTGCCAGCAGCTTAGAGGGAACAGTACAAGAGACCCAGTACTTC. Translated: CASSLEGTVQETQYF.

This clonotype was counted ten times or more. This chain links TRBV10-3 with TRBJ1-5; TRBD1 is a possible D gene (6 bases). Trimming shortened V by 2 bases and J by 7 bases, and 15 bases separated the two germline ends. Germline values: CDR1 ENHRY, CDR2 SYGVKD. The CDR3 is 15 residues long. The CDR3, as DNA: TGTGCCATCAGTGAGAGGTTGGGGGGCGGCCAGCCCCAGCATTTT. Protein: CAISERLGGGQPQHF.